The rows below give T cell receptor beta chains drawn from one sample of a study of T cells in Graves' hyperthyroidism and ophthalmopathy. MiXCR, applied by TCRdb to the multiplex PCR reads, yields one record per CDR3 protein. This table has a few hundred thousand distinct CDR3 sequences, around 25% appearing once. Sequenced: blood. The receptors stem from a man aged 50-59 years with Graves' hyperthyroidism. Both conserved end residues are part of each CDR3. A D gene is named only where the DNA matches it firmly. The listing skips clone size in some rows; elsewhere it reads once, few, many or a size class.

v_gene	d_gene	j_gene	len	abundance	CDR3nt	CDR3aa
TRBV5-1	.	TRBJ2-2	19	.	TGCGCCAGCAGATCTGGCGCGGGCCAGATCAGGGCGGCTCCCGGGGAGCTGTTTTTT	CASRSGAGQIRAAPGELFF
TRBV6-1	.	TRBJ1-5	15	few	TGTGCCAGCAGTGCCCACAGGGCTAGCAATCAGCCCCAGCATTTT	CASSAHRASNQPQHF
TRBV7-9	.	TRBJ2-7	15	many	TGTGCCAGCAGACCAGACGGAACAAGCTCCTACGAGCAGTACTTC	CASRPDGTSSYEQYF
TRBV5-1	.	TRBJ2-7	16	.	TGCGCCAGCAGCTTGGTTACTGGGGAGATCGCCTACGAGCAGTACTTC	CASSLVTGEIAYEQYF
TRBV12-3/TRBV12-4	TRBD2	TRBJ2-7	15	.	TGTGCCAGCAGACCAACTAGCGGGAGGGCTTCTGAGCAGTACTTC	CASRPTSGRASEQYF
TRBV7-3	.	TRBJ2-3	18	few	TGTGCCAGCAGCCCCTCCCGGGCGGGACCAACCTCCACAGATACGCAGTATTTT	CASSPSRAGPTSTDTQYF
TRBV12-3/TRBV12-4	.	TRBJ1-1	12	few	TGTGCCAGCAAGGCCCCCTACACTGAAGCTTTCTTT	CASKAPYTEAFF
TRBV12-3/TRBV12-4	.	TRBJ2-3	17	many	TGTGCCAGCAGACCGACTAGTAGAATTTTTGGAACAGATACGCAGTATTTT	CASRPTSRIFGTDTQYF
TRBV13	TRBD1	TRBJ2-3	13	many	TGTGCCAGCAGCAGCAGGGGGTACGGTACGCAGTATTTT	CASSSRGYGTQYF
TRBV4-1	TRBD2	TRBJ2-7	16	.	TGCGCCAGCAGCCGAGACGGGACTAGCGTTTCCTACGAGCAGTACTTC	CASSRDGTSVSYEQYF
TRBV5-5	.	TRBJ1-1	16	.	TGTGCCAGCAGCTTTACCCCGCGAGCAGAGAACACTGAAGCTTTCTTT	CASSFTPRAENTEAFF
TRBV28	TRBD2	TRBJ2-5	17	many	TGTGCCAGCAGGCACGAGAAACGACTAGCGGTCCAAGAGACCCAGTACTTC	CASRHEKRLAVQETQYF
TRBV29-1	TRBD1	TRBJ2-3	16	many	TGCAGCGTTGAAGAAGGGCGCACAGGGGGTGCAGATACGCAGTATTTT	CSVEEGRTGGADTQYF
TRBV11-2	TRBD1	TRBJ1-3	14	.	TGTGCCAGCAGCCTAACAGGGGAACGAAACACCATATATTTT	CASSLTGERNTIYF
TRBV12-3/TRBV12-4	TRBD1	TRBJ2-5	16	many	TGTGCCAGCAGTTTAAATGGACAGGCGATCCAAGAGACCCAGTACTTC	CASSLNGQAIQETQYF
TRBV7-2	.	TRBJ2-1	15	many	TGTGCCAGCAGCTTAGATGGGGCCGCCCGGGATGAGCAGTTCTTC	CASSLDGAARDEQFF
TRBV6-1	TRBD1	TRBJ1-6	14	.	TGTGCCAGCAGGGACAGGGGGTGGAATTCACCCCTCCACTTT	CASRDRGWNSPLHF
TRBV11-2	.	TRBJ1-1	16	.	TGTGCCAGCAGCTTTATCGAGCGGGGGCGCAGGTCTGAAGCTTTCTTT	CASSFIERGRRSEAFF
TRBV15	.	TRBJ1-2	13	.	TGTGCCACCAGCGGACCGCAAGCTGAGGGCTACACCTTC	CATSGPQAEGYTF
TRBV5-1	TRBD1	TRBJ2-5	15	few	TGCGCCAGCAGCCACAGGACAGGGGAGAGAGAGACCCAGTACTTC	CASSHRTGERETQYF
TRBV10-1	.	TRBJ2-1	15	few	TGCGCCAGCAGTCCCGGGACGGTCTTGCGGGGTGAGCAGTTCTTC	CASSPGTVLRGEQFF
TRBV7-3	TRBD2	TRBJ2-5	18	.	TGTGCCAGCAGTAGCGGGACTAGCGGGAGTCGGTGGTCGGAGACCCAGTACTTC	CASSSGTSGSRWSETQYF
TRBV20-1	.	TRBJ1-6	16	.	TGCAGTGCTAGAGATCCCAGGAGCTCCTATAATTCACCCCGCCACTTT	CSARDPRSSYNSPRHF
TRBV20-1	.	TRBJ1-1	14	.	TGCAGTGCTCATAGATTGGGGGGGTACGCTGAAGCTTTCTTT	CSAHRLGGYAEAFF
TRBV30	.	TRBJ1-2	12	.	TGTGCCTGGATGAAAGGGGTCTATGGCTACACCTTC	CAWMKGVYGYTF
TRBV10-3	TRBD2	TRBJ2-3	16	.	TGTGCCATCAGTGAGTCGGCTAGCGGGATCACAGATACGCAGTATTTT	CAISESASGITDTQYF
TRBV19	TRBD2	TRBJ2-3	14	.	TGTGCCAGTAGGCGGGAGGGGAGGGCAGATACGCAGTATTTT	CASRREGRADTQYF
TRBV30	.	TRBJ1-1	17	few	TGTGCCTGGAGTGTATATAGGTCCGTCATCATGAACACTGAAGCTTTCTTT	CAWSVYRSVIMNTEAFF
TRBV20-1	TRBD2	TRBJ2-3	16	.	TGCAGTGCTAGGGGGACTAGCGGGAGTCACACAGATACGCAGTATTTT	CSARGTSGSHTDTQYF